This T cell receptor (beta chain) was recovered during a study of control samples from healthy donors and cancer patients. CDR1 is PRHDT and CDR2 is FYEKMQ in the germline V gene (reference sequence). Trimming took 5 bases from V and 8 from J; bases not matched to a gene: 13. This CDR3 comprises 15 residues. Assay: immunoSEQ multiplex PCR; the TCRdb copy retains only in-frame clones and omits some. The table includes roughly 100,000 clones, around 89% detected once. Sequencing was carried out using PBMCs. The receptor comes from a man in his 60s with lung cancer. The chain couples TRBV13 to TRBJ1-2, with 8 bases fitting TRBD1. DNA for the CDR3: TGTGCCAGCAGCCAAGAGACAGGGGATGATCTCGGCTACACCTTC. Translating gives CASSQETGDDLGYTF.